This TCR beta chain was observed in a study of T cell responses to AZD1222 COVID-19 vaccine. There are 16 residues in the CDR3. This table comes from immunoSEQ multiplex PCR, and its TCRdb copy is limited to in-frame clones, with some not included. Found here are 120,000 or so clones, about nine tenths of them singletons; the top ten hold around 7.8%. Points on this clone: The target antigen is unknown.

Broader study findings: No repertoire was sampled before or during the peak T cell response, only after it. Spike-spanning, vaccine-associated CD4 TCRs were dominant at 160-218 and 743-854.

The starting material was peripheral blood, obtained on day 0 of AZD1222 vaccination. V is TRBV21-1 and J is TRBJ2-7; the table gives TRBD2 as D, unverified against the DNA. TRBV21-1 is given as a pseudogene. The receptor was derived from an adult in good health. The CDR3 is CASSKSPSGRNYEQYF. The CDR3 DNA is TGTGCCAGCAGCAAATCTCCCAGCGGGAGGAACTACGAGCAGTACTTC.